Listed here are 31 T cell receptor beta chains from one sample, sequenced in a study of CD8+ T cells in alopecia areata. After isolation, RNA underwent reverse transcription to generate cDNA as the sequencing template. Measured with immunoSEQ multiplex PCR; TCRdb has only the in-frame clones, and not every one. The table has about 56,000 clones, about 96% seen once. This specimen was CD8+ T cells sorted from blood, taken at week 0. These receptors were collected from a human donor with alopecia areata.

This clone was observed a single time. The rearrangement links TRBV15 to TRBJ2-7; a weak D match, TRBD2 (6 bases). CDR3 length equals 15 residues. From germline, CDR1 is LNHNV and CDR2 YYDKDF (reference sequence). Trimming took 0 bases from V and 5 from J, leaving 14 bases between them. The CDR3, as DNA: TGTGCCACCAGCAGAGAGGACGGGACTCAGGACGAGCAGTACTTC. Encoded protein: CATSREDGTQDEQYF.

The rearrangement links TRBV19 to TRBJ1-5; D remains unclear. The V gene lost 9 bases and the J gene lost 0 bases, with 6 bases spanning the gap. CDR1 is LNHDA, CDR2 SQIVND, per germline (reference sequence). There are 12 residues in the CDR3. The CDR3 reads CASGYSNQPQHF. The CDR3 bases are TGTGCCAGCGGCTATAGCAATCAGCCCCAGCATTTT. The full variable domain, in which reference TRBV19 and TRBJ1-5 provide the parts outside the CDR3, is DGGITQSPKYLFRKEGQNVTLSCEQNLNHDAMYWYRQDPGQGLRLIYYSQIVNDFQKGDIAEGYSVSREKKESFPLTVTSAQKNPTAFYLCASGYSNQPQHFGDGTRLSIL.

This chain connects TRBV6-5 to TRBJ2-1, with 10 bases identical to TRBD2. Per the germline V gene, CDR1 is MNHEY and CDR2 is SVGAGI. The CDR3 is 15 residues long. Losses at the gene ends were 7 bases for V and 6 bases for J; bases not matched to a gene: 9. The CDR3 sequence: CASNPYSGGTNEQFF. The CDR3 region has the DNA TGTGCCAGCAACCCATATAGCGGGGGGACCAATGAGCAGTTCTTC.

Points on this clone: The same CDR3 also results from other DNA sequences found in this sample. The chain employs TRBV7-8 and TRBJ2-7, with 8 positions matching TRBD2. With 5 bases clipped from V and 3 bases from J, the junction kept 3 bases outside the gene matches. The CDR3 runs to 13 residues. The germline CDR1 and CDR2 sequences are SGHVS and FQNEAQ. The CDR3 nucleotides are TGTGCCAGCAGCCGTACTAGCGGCTACGAGCAGTACTTC. As protein: CASSRTSGYEQYF.

CDR3 DNA sequence: TGTGCCAGCAGTTACGCCGGGACCGGGGAGCTGTTTTTT. It specifies CASSYAGTGELFF. The chain employs TRBV6-5 and TRBJ2-2; D ambiguous. Trimming removed 2 bases from V and 5 bases from J, with 6 bases in between. In germline, CDR1 is MNHEY, CDR2 SVGAGI. There are 13 residues in the CDR3.

This clone was detected only once. The CDR3 sequence is CASSPRHGQRAGGGYTF. In DNA form, the CDR3 reads TGTGCCAGCAGCCCTCGGCACGGGCAGAGGGCTGGGGGTGGCTACACCTTC. The chain links TRBV4-2 to TRBJ1-2; D might be TRBD1 (5 bases). V lost 4 bases, J lost 7 bases, and 25 bases lay in between. This CDR3 spans 17 amino acids. CDR1 is LGHNA and CDR2 is YNFKEQ in the germline V gene.

V gene TRBV27 combines with J gene TRBJ2-5; D perhaps matches TRBD2 (6 bases). CDR1 MNHEY and CDR2 SMNVEV come from the germline V gene (reference sequence). Trimming cost V 2 bases and J 5 bases, with 12 bases left between them. This CDR3 comprises 14 residues. The CDR3 here is CASSLDFGGETQYF. DNA for the CDR3: TGTGCCAGCAGTTTAGATTTTGGGGGGGAGACCCAGTACTTC.

This clone is large by share. The rearrangement links TRBV19 to TRBJ1-1; no clear D. V lost 0 bases and J 6 bases, leaving 11 bases between the germline ends. CDR3 length: 14 residues. Germline V gene data show CDR1 as LNHDA and CDR2 as SQIVND (reference sequence). The chain's CDR3 is CASSIDHGFSEAFF. CDR3 nucleotide sequence: TGTGCCAGTAGTATAGACCACGGGTTTTCTGAAGCTTTCTTT. Full variable domain (remainder filled in from reference TRBV19 and TRBJ1-1): DGGITQSPKYLFRKEGQNVTLSCEQNLNHDAMYWYRQDPGQGLRLIYYSQIVNDFQKGDIAEGYSVSREKKESFPLTVTSAQKNPTAFYLCASSIDHGFSEAFFGQGTRLTVV.

This clone was seen once. This chain uses TRBV5-6 with TRBJ2-2, with D perhaps matching TRBD1 or TRBD2 (5 bases each). The germline V and J ends were trimmed by 2 bases and 5 bases, with 16 bases remaining between them. Germline V gives CDR1 SGHDT, CDR2 YYEEEE. The CDR3 runs 16 residues. The DNA of the CDR3 is TGTGCCAGCAGCTTCGAGACCAAAGGGGAGACCGGGGAGCTGTTTTTT. This codes for CASSFETKGETGELFF.

The chain recombines TRBV4-3 with TRBJ2-5; possible D gene TRBD2, 6 bases. Germline V gives CDR1 LGHNA, CDR2 YSLEER. Deletions cut 0 bases from V and 6 bases from J, with 17 bases between. This CDR3 comprises 16 residues. CDR3 amino acids: CASSQDPERGGKTQYF. The CDR3 DNA sequence: TGCGCCAGCAGCCAAGATCCGGAAAGGGGAGGAAAGACCCAGTACTTC.

The genes are TRBV11-2 and TRBJ2-1; 10 bases match TRBD1. V dropped 2 bases and J dropped 3; count of bases not matched to a gene: 7. The CDR3 spans 17 residues. In germline, CDR1 is SGHAT, CDR2 FQNNGV. The CDR3: CASSLYGGTGDYNEQFF. In nucleotides, the CDR3 is TGTGCCAGCAGCTTATATGGCGGGACAGGGGACTACAATGAGCAGTTCTTC.

The sample holds one count of this clone. The chain carries TRBV6-5 and TRBJ2-3; D not certain. The germline CDR1 and CDR2 sequences are MNHEY and SVGAGI. The CDR3 is 13 residues long. Between the trimmed V and J ends, which lost 8 bases and 6 bases, there was a span of 15 bases. DNA for the CDR3: TGTGCCAGCCAAAGGGCACCCCCGGATACGCAGTATTTT. It encodes CASQRAPPDTQYF.

The rearrangement joins TRBV7-9 to TRBJ1-6; 8 bases match TRBD1. V dropped 5 bases and J dropped 6; count of bases not matched to a gene: 6. The CDR3 covers 15 residues. Looked up from germline, CDR1 is SEHNR and CDR2 is FQNEAQ (reference sequence). As DNA, the CDR3 is TGTGCCAGCAGCCCGCAGGGGGCCTTTAATTCACCCCTCCACTTT. Its translation is CASSPQGAFNSPLHF.

The rearrangement links TRBV5-4 to TRBJ2-5; D is possibly TRBD1 or TRBD2 (5 bases each). V was cut by 3 bases and J by 2 bases, with 23 bases left in between. Germline V lookup: CDR1 SGHNT, CDR2 YYREEE (reference sequence). This CDR3 comprises 18 residues. The CDR3 DNA sequence: TGTGCCAGCAGCTCCGTTCCAGGGACCACTTATGGGCAAGAGACCCAGTACTTC. Translation: CASSSVPGTTYGQETQYF.

The J gene is TRBJ2-5, the V gene TRBV6-5; D is possibly TRBD2 (6 bases). Germline V lookup: CDR1 MNHEY, CDR2 SVGAGI. Between the trimmed V and J ends, which lost 7 bases and 4 bases, there was a span of 13 bases. The CDR3 sequence is 13 residues long. In DNA, the CDR3 is TGTGCCAGCATGGGAGGAGGGTTAGAGACCCAGTACTTC. The encoded protein is CASMGGGLETQYF.

V is TRBV13 and J is TRBJ1-5, with 10 nucleotides matching TRBD1. The CDR3 runs 14 residues. Germline lookup yields CDR1 PRHDT and CDR2 FYEKMQ (reference sequence). The V segment lost 3 bases and the J segment 10 bases; nucleotides outside the gene matches: 6. The CDR3 spells CASSLGQGYVPQHF. CDR3 DNA: TGTGCCAGCAGCTTGGGACAGGGGTATGTACCCCAGCATTTT.

The chain couples TRBV9 to TRBJ1-2; D uncertain. This CDR3 spans 11 amino acids. Trimming left V 3 bases short and J 4 bases short, with 4 bases between. CDR1 SGDLS and CDR2 YYNGEE come from the germline V gene. CDR3 nucleotide sequence: TGTGCCAGCAGCGGAAGCTATGGCTACACCTTC. It encodes CASSGSYGYTF. The whole variable domain, remainder taken from reference TRBV9 and TRBJ1-2, is DSGVTQTPKHLITATGQRVTLRCSPRSGDLSVYWYQQSLDQGLQFLIQYYNGEERAKGNILERFSAQQFPDLHSELNLSSLELGDSALYFCASSGSYGYTFGSGTRLTVV.

The rearrangement uses TRBV7-9 and TRBJ2-2; TRBD2 is a possible D gene (7 bases). The CDR3 covers 16 residues. Per germline, CDR1 SEHNR and CDR2 FQNEAQ (reference sequence). The V and J ends lost 4 bases and 4 bases respectively, with 16 bases between them. The CDR3, as DNA: TGTGCCAGCAGCTATGCCGCCGGGGGGCCCACCGGGGAGCTGTTTTTT. It specifies CASSYAAGGPTGELFF.

J is TRBJ2-3 and V is TRBV4-3; 8 bases map to TRBD2. The germline V gene has CDR1 LGHNA and CDR2 YSLEER. Trimming took 6 bases from V and 2 from J; bases not matched to a gene: 7. The CDR3 has 15 residues. The CDR3 sequence is CASSPWRGATDTQYF. CDR3 coding DNA: TGCGCCAGCAGTCCGTGGCGGGGGGCCACAGATACGCAGTATTTT.

The rearrangement uses TRBV7-9 and TRBJ2-1, with TRBD1 as a possible D gene (5 bases). V lost 5 bases and J 6 bases, leaving 11 bases between the germline ends. The CDR3 runs 13 residues. CDR1 is SEHNR and CDR2 is FQNEAQ in the germline V gene (reference sequence). The CDR3 DNA follows: TGTGCCAGCAGCCATCCAAGGGGCAATGAGCAGTTCTTC. Protein sequence: CASSHPRGNEQFF.

The CDR3, as DNA: TGCAGCGTTGATTCGCGTCAGGGGTACGAGCAGTACTTC. Its protein is CSVDSRQGYEQYF. The chain links TRBV29-1 to TRBJ2-7, with a weak D call TRBD1 (6 bases). V gave up 3 bases and J gave up 4 bases, with 13 bases separating them. CDR3 size: 13 residues. Germline CDR1 is SQVTM and CDR2 is ANQGSEA.

V usage is TRBV10-2 and J usage is TRBJ2-7; weak D call: TRBD2 (6 bases). The CDR3 totals 13 residues. CDR1 is WSHSY and CDR2 is SAAADI in the germline V gene. Trimming removed 6 bases from V and 3 bases from J, with 12 bases in between. CDR3 loop: CASSPVADYEQYF. CDR3 DNA: TGCGCCAGCAGCCCCGTAGCGGACTACGAGCAGTACTTC.

The J gene is TRBJ2-7, the V gene TRBV6-4; D unresolved. The germline V and J ends were trimmed by 3 bases and 5 bases, with 14 bases remaining between them. The CDR3 covers 14 residues. Germline V gives CDR1 MRHNA, CDR2 SNTAGT. The chain's CDR3 is CASSEGPEDHEQYF. The DNA of the CDR3 is TGTGCCAGCAGTGAGGGCCCCGAGGACCACGAGCAGTACTTC.

The chain joins TRBV4-1 to TRBJ1-4, with 7 positions matching TRBD1. The CDR3 has 16 amino acids. The V gene's germline CDR1 is MGHRA and CDR2 YSYEKL. V gave up 5 bases and J gave up 3 bases; unmatched junction bases: 9. In nucleotides, the CDR3 is TGCGCCAGCAGCGCGGGCAATACAGGGGCTAATGAAAAACTGTTTTTT. Residues: CASSAGNTGANEKLFF.

The chain joins TRBV30 to TRBJ2-7, with D uncertain. V lost 0 bases, J lost 5 bases, and 8 bases lay in between. The CDR3 sequence is 12 residues long. Germline CDR1 reads GTSNPN; CDR2 reads SVGIG (reference sequence). The CDR3 DNA is TGTGCCTGGAGTGTAGGAGTGGACGAGCAGTACTTC. This encodes CAWSVGVDEQYF.

The genes are TRBV4-3 and TRBJ2-7; 7 positions match TRBD1. Germline V gene data show CDR1 as LGHNA and CDR2 as YSLEER. V was pared by 6 bases and J by 0 bases, with 8 bases of the junction left unmatched. The CDR3 totals 15 residues. The CDR3 nucleotides read TGCGCCAGCAGGGCCGACAGGGCAAGCTCCTACGAGCAGTACTTC. This translates into CASRADRASSYEQYF.

The V and J genes are TRBV7-9 and TRBJ1-5; D remains unclear. Germline V gene lookup returns CDR1 SEHNR and CDR2 FQNEAQ (reference sequence). The V and J ends lost 1 base and 1 base respectively, with 8 bases between them. This CDR3 contains 15 residues. This chain's CDR3 is CASSLGVGSNQPQHF. CDR3 sequence (DNA): TGTGCCAGCAGCTTAGGCGTGGGCAGCAATCAGCCCCAGCATTTT. Drawing the rest from reference TRBV7-9 and TRBJ1-5, the complete variable domain is DTGVSQNPRHKITKRGQNVTFRCDPISEHNRLYWYRQTLGQGPEFLTYFQNEAQLEKSRLLSDRFSAERPKGSFSTLEIQRTEQGDSAMYLCASSLGVGSNQPQHFGDGTRLSIL.

V and J are TRBV7-9 and TRBJ2-7, with 7 bases identical to TRBD1. V lost 4 bases, J lost 2 bases, and 14 bases stayed unmatched. The V gene's germline CDR1 is SEHNR and CDR2 FQNEAQ (reference sequence). This CDR3 has 17 amino acids. CDR3 nucleotide sequence: TGTGCCAGCAGCTCAACAGATACAGGGGAAACAGCCTACGAGCAGTACTTC. Its protein is CASSSTDTGETAYEQYF.

The table lists this clone with a few counts. The chain is built from TRBV4-1 and TRBJ2-7; 7 bases align to TRBD2. Germline CDR1 and CDR2: MGHRA and YSYEKL. V lost 0 bases, J lost 3 bases, and 8 bases stayed unmatched. CDR3 length: 16 amino acids. CDR3 loop: CASSQEAGRAVYEQYF. For the CDR3, the DNA is TGCGCCAGCAGCCAAGAGGCAGGGAGGGCAGTCTACGAGCAGTACTTC.

This clone was detected once. The rearrangement uses TRBV4-2 and TRBJ2-5; 10 nucleotides line up with TRBD1. The DNA end favors TRBJ2-7, so the J call may be wrong. CDR3 length: 15 amino acids. Germline assignment: CDR1 LGHNA and CDR2 YNFKEQ. CDR3 loop: CASSRAGTGVGEQYF. The CDR3 region has the DNA TGTGCCAGCAGCCGGGCCGGGACAGGGGTCGGCGAGCAGTACTTC.

This clone came up once. V gene TRBV29-1 combines with J gene TRBJ2-2, with a tentative D call TRBD1 (6 bases). This CDR3 is 14 amino acids long. The V and J ends lost 5 bases and 2 bases respectively, with 12 bases between them. Germline CDR1 and CDR2: SQVTM and ANQGSEA. In DNA, the CDR3 is TGCAGCGTTCAGCCGGGACACAACACCGGGGAGCTGTTTTTT. Translated: CSVQPGHNTGELFF.